The entry below describes one T cell receptor beta chain. Its antigen is still unknown. The input lacks base qualities; no much larger clone sits a single base away. Based on the germline V gene (reference sequence), the CDR1 and CDR2 sequences are DFQATT and SNEGSKA. Inclusive of the bounding cysteine and phenylalanine, the CDR3 is 16 residues long. The kept DNA is CDR3 alone, 48 bases in frame from the first base. Clipping removes 1 base from V and 1 base from J, with 8 as the unmatched junction base count. This sample was taken from a study of response to subunit inactivated influenza vaccine (dated by TCRdb to between 2018 and 2020). Turning to the overall study: Deep quantitative profiling of the T cell receptor repertoire was used in the study to follow responses to a trivalent subunit inactivated influenza vaccine.

What the work shows at the level of the full study, not this receptor alone: The authors suggested that each seasonal influenza vaccination may recruit only a limited number of new T cells.

Library creation used RT-PCR. TCRdb lists the instrument as Illumina HiSeq 2500. The raw public data were reprocessed by TCRdb itself: fastp quality trimming at Q25, MiXCR clonotype calling, in-frame beta chains only. Entries are consolidated by CDR3 protein sequence, retaining the most common genes and DNA. A total of hundreds of thousands of distinct CDR3 sequences appear in this sample, around 16% of them only once. The top ten clonotypes cover about 9.9% of the sample. The receptor was derived from a man aged 50 to 60 who received an inactivated influenza vaccine. Donor details come from another sample of the same person, matched by shared clones. In this chain, TRBV20-1 is recombined with TRBJ2-3; TRBD2 matches 7 bases in the middle. The specimen was PBMCs from blood, collected about 12 days after vaccination. The sequenced DNA: TGCAGTGCTAGAGGCTTCGGACTAGAGGGCACAGATACGCAGTATTTT. Translated, it gives CSARGFGLEGTDTQYF.